The 29 T cell receptor beta chains in this list originate from one sample, sequenced in a study of regulatory T cells in long-lasting Graves disease. Building of the TCR beta libraries involved iRepertoire HTBI primers and Arm-PCR of CDR3 regions. TCRdb ran MiXCR on the multiplex PCR reads and lists one entry per CDR3 protein. Of hundreds of thousands of distinct CDR3 sequences in the sample, about 22% were seen once. Documented time point: persistent/refractory GD, antithyroid drugs over 5 years with positive TRAb. From RNA extracted from PBMCs, the TCR library was made. The sequencing here drew on peripheral blood mononuclear cells (PBMCs), taken when the disease was refractory, from a patient treated with antithyroid drugs. These receptors all come from a female donor with Graves disease.

This clonotype was counted only a few times. This may be a read error, as it is one base from a much larger clone. CDR3 bases: TGTGCCAGCAATTCCGGACAGGGGGCGCCGGCTAATGAAAAACTGTTTTTT. It translates to CASNSGQGAPANEKLFF. The gene calls are TRBV6-2 or TRBV6-3 and TRBJ1-4, with 11 nucleotides matching TRBD1. Trimming took 7 bases from V and 3 from J; bases not matched to a gene: 10. Germline V CDR1 and CDR2: MNHEY, SVGEGT. The CDR3 length is 17 residues.

This chain joins TRBV4-1 and TRBJ2-5; TRBD2 aligns across 11 bases. The germline gives CDR1 MGHRA, CDR2 YSYEKL. The CDR3 is 16 residues long. V lost 2 bases and J lost 6; bases outside the gene matches: 8. CDR3 region: CASSQQTSGDPKTQYF. CDR3 DNA sequence: TGCGCCAGCAGCCAACAGACTAGCGGGGACCCGAAGACCCAGTACTTC.

This clonotype appeared many times. CDR3 residues: CASSFMLAGVLKTQYF. The CDR3 region has the DNA TGTGCCAGCAGTTTTATGTTAGCGGGAGTGTTGAAGACCCAGTACTTC. The genes are TRBV28 and TRBJ2-5; 9 nucleotides align to TRBD2. The J segment lost 6 bases and the V segment lost 3 bases, leaving 11 bases of the junction unmatched. CDR1 and CDR2 (germline): MDHEN, SYDVKM. The CDR3 runs 16 residues.

The rearrangement links TRBV5-8 to TRBJ1-4; TRBD1 agrees at 7 bases. The CDR3 runs to 13 residues. Germline-derived CDR1 and CDR2 are SGHTS and YDEGEE. V lost 4 bases and J lost 8; bases outside the gene matches: 5. Written as DNA, the CDR3 is TGTGCCAGCAGCGGACAGGTTGGAGAAAAACTGTTTTTT. Translation gives CASSGQVGEKLFF.

This clonotype was counted many times. The chain links TRBV10-3 to TRBJ1-1, with TRBD1 identical over 8 bases. The CDR3 has 13 residues. CDR1 is ENHRY and CDR2 is SYGVKD in the germline V gene. Trimming cost V 6 bases and J 11 bases; bases outside gene matches: 11. The CDR3 sequence is CAISKQGGISAFF. DNA for the CDR3: TGTGCCATCAGCAAACAGGGGGGTATTTCGGCTTTCTTT.

Many counts were recorded for this clonotype. The J gene is TRBJ2-6, the V gene TRBV27; D is unresolved. CDR3 length: 16 residues. CDR1 and CDR2 from the germline V gene are MNHEY and SMNVEV (reference sequence). V dropped 4 bases and J dropped 4 bases, with 14 bases sitting between them. The CDR3 DNA reads as TGTGCCAGCAGTTCCGCGCTAATAGGGGGGGCCAACGTCCTGACTTTC. Protein: CASSSALIGGANVLTF.

This clonotype was seen repeatedly, ten times or more. The genes are TRBV20-1 and TRBJ1-5; D not certain. Between the trimmed V and J ends, which lost 3 bases and 1 base, there was a span of 7 bases. CDR3 length equals 13 residues. CDR1 and CDR2 from the germline V gene are DFQATT and SNEGSKA (reference sequence). The CDR3 DNA follows: TGCAGTGCTAGGGTGGGGAGCAATCAGCCCCAGCATTTT. Protein product: CSARVGSNQPQHF.

This clonotype was seen repeatedly, ten times or more. This sequence joins TRBV28 and TRBJ1-3, with 9 bases lining up with TRBD1. This CDR3 contains 18 residues. The V and J ends lost 4 bases and 0 bases, in that order; junction bases with no gene match: 10. Looked up from germline, CDR1 is MDHEN and CDR2 is SYDVKM. The CDR3 is CASSWTGATLSSGNTIYF. The CDR3 region has the DNA TGTGCCAGCAGTTGGACAGGGGCCACCCTGAGCTCTGGAAACACCATATATTTT.

The rearrangement links TRBV7-9 to TRBJ1-2; no clear D gene. The CDR3 spans 14 residues. From germline, CDR1 is SEHNR and CDR2 FQNEAQ (reference sequence). Trimming stripped 2 bases from V and 7 bases from J, with 14 bases between. CDR3 nucleotide sequence: TGTGCCAGCAGCTTAATTACGCAGAGCGGTGGCTACACCTTC. It codes for CASSLITQSGGYTF.

This clonotype was seen more than once but under ten times. V and J are TRBV6-2 or TRBV6-3 and TRBJ1-1, with a possible D match to TRBD1 (5 bases). CDR1 MNHEY and CDR2 SVGEGT come from the germline V gene. CDR3 length equals 15 residues. Trimming stripped 3 bases from V and 4 bases from J, with 15 bases between. The CDR3: CASSYHLGRGTEAFF. CDR3 coding DNA: TGTGCCAGCAGTTATCACCTGGGGAGGGGCACTGAAGCTTTCTTT.

The gene calls are TRBV14 and TRBJ1-3; 8 positions match TRBD1. Per the germline V gene, CDR1 is SGHDN and CDR2 is FVKESK. The V and J ends lost 1 base and 4 bases, in that order; junction bases with no gene match: 3. CDR3 length: 15 residues. CDR3 in amino acids: CASSQGTGYGNTIYF. The CDR3 DNA follows: TGTGCCAGCAGCCAAGGGACAGGGTACGGAAACACCATATATTTT.

This clonotype was counted many times. The chain joins TRBV20-1 to TRBJ1-1, with D perhaps TRBD1 (6 bases). The CDR3 sequence is 13 residues long. Per germline, CDR1 DFQATT and CDR2 SNEGSKA (reference sequence). Trimming removed 4 bases from V and 3 bases from J, with 12 bases in between. The DNA for the CDR3 is TGCAGTGCTAAAAGCCCAGGGGACACTGAAGCTTTCTTT. The encoded protein is CSAKSPGDTEAFF.

The rearrangement joins TRBV12-3 or TRBV12-4 to TRBJ1-3; D call uncertain. This CDR3 region has 15 residues. V dropped 8 bases and J dropped 0 bases, with 14 bases sitting between them. CDR3 nucleotide sequence: TGTGCCAGCTCACCCTCGGGGAACTCTGGAAACACCATATATTTT. It yields the protein CASSPSGNSGNTIYF.

The chain employs TRBV19 and TRBJ1-1, with a possible D match to TRBD1 (5 bases). The V and J ends lost 2 bases and 1 base respectively, with 11 bases between them. Per the germline V gene, CDR1 is LNHDA and CDR2 is SQIVND (reference sequence). CDR3 length equals 15 residues. This chain's CDR3 is CASSIPTGGNTEAFF. The CDR3 DNA reads TGTGCCAGTAGTATACCCACAGGAGGGAACACTGAAGCTTTCTTT. The entire variable domain, with the rest obtained from reference TRBV19 and TRBJ1-1, is as follows: DGGITQSPKYLFRKEGQNVTLSCEQNLNHDAMYWYRQDPGQGLRLIYYSQIVNDFQKGDIAEGYSVSREKKESFPLTVTSAQKNPTAFYLCASSIPTGGNTEAFFGQGTRLTVV.

This clonotype has a count of ten or more. The chain joins TRBV6-1 to TRBJ1-5; 7 bases agree with TRBD1. The CDR3 consists of 15 residues. Germline V gene data show CDR1 as MNHNS and CDR2 as SASEGT. The J segment lost 6 bases and the V segment lost 10 bases, leaving 15 bases of the junction unmatched. The CDR3 region is CATSIAGGLGQPQHF. The DNA of the CDR3 is TGTGCCACCTCCATCGCAGGGGGGCTGGGTCAGCCCCAGCATTTT.

This clonotype was counted many times. The CDR3 spells CASSSSHYGYTF. The DNA for the CDR3 is TGTGCCAGCAGTTCGTCTCACTATGGCTACACCTTC. The V gene is TRBV12-3 or TRBV12-4, the J gene TRBJ1-2, with D uncertain. The CDR3 sequence is 12 residues long. Trimming took off 4 bases at V and 3 bases at J, with 6 bases between the two ends.

This clonotype was detected many times. The chain combines TRBV7-2 with TRBJ2-7; D possibly corresponds to TRBD2 (5 bases). This CDR3 is built from 12 residues. Germline loops: CDR1 SGHTA, CDR2 FQGNSA. Trimming pared 3 bases from V and 4 bases from J, leaving 7 bases between. The CDR3 sequence is CASSFEGYEQYF. CDR3 coding DNA: TGTGCCAGCAGCTTTGAGGGTTACGAGCAGTACTTC.

CDR3 sequence: CASSLEGTGILATNEKLFF. DNA for the CDR3: TGTGCCAGCAGCTTGGAGGGGACAGGCATCCTTGCAACTAATGAAAAACTGTTTTTT. The rearrangement joins TRBV5-4 to TRBJ1-4; 8 nucleotides align to TRBD1. The V gene end was trimmed by 0 bases and the J gene end by 0 bases; junction bases not matched to a gene: 10. This CDR3 has 19 amino acids. Per the germline V gene, CDR1 is SGHNT and CDR2 is YYREEE (reference sequence).

This clonotype was picked up a small number of times. The chain combines TRBV28 with TRBJ2-1; maybe TRBD1 (6 bases). Germline CDR1 is MDHEN and CDR2 is SYDVKM. The CDR3 contains 16 residues. V gave up 5 bases and J gave up 6 bases, with 20 bases separating them. The CDR3 loop reads CASSLPWGHLPNEQFF. CDR3 nucleotides: TGTGCCAGCAGTCTCCCCTGGGGGCACCTACCCAATGAGCAGTTCTTC.

The V call is TRBV20-1, the J call TRBJ2-2; D possibly matches TRBD1 or TRBD2 (5 bases each). Trimming took 7 bases from V and 2 from J, leaving 11 bases between them. There are 13 residues in the CDR3. CDR1 and CDR2 from the germline V gene are DFQATT and SNEGSKA (reference sequence). CDR3 in DNA: TGCAGTGTTCGGGACGGTAACACCGGGGAGCTGTTTTTT. Residues: CSVRDGNTGELFF.

This clonotype was picked up a small number of times. This chain joins TRBV6-1 and TRBJ1-1; D remains unclear. Germline CDR1 MNHNS, CDR2 SASEGT. The CDR3 loop spans 15 amino acids. V lost 7 bases and J 0 bases, leaving 15 bases between the germline ends. CDR3 amino acids: CASNRLSSVNTEAFF. CDR3 sequence (DNA): TGTGCCAGCAATCGGTTATCTTCAGTGAACACTGAAGCTTTCTTT.

This clonotype came up many times. This chain joins TRBV20-1 and TRBJ2-1, with 11 bases fitting TRBD2. Unmatched junction bases numbered 0, after V lost 5 bases and J lost 6 bases. The CDR3 is 12 amino acids. CDR1 is DFQATT, CDR2 SNEGSKA, per germline (reference sequence). In nucleotides, the CDR3 is TGCAGTGCTCTAGCGGGGGGCAATGAGCAGTTCTTC. Translation: CSALAGGNEQFF.

J is TRBJ2-2 and V is TRBV3-1, with D possibly matching TRBD2 (7 bases). Germline-derived CDR1 and CDR2 are LGHDT and YNNKEL (reference sequence). The CDR3 totals 16 residues. Trimming stripped 4 bases from V and 3 bases from J, with 15 bases between. CDR3 in amino acids: CASSPEAGAYTGELFF. The CDR3 nucleotides are TGTGCCAGCAGCCCGGAGGCGGGGGCCTACACCGGGGAGCTGTTTTTT. Combining the CDR3 with reference TRBV3-1 and TRBJ2-2 gives the whole variable domain DTAVSQTPKYLVTQMGNDKSIKCEQNLGHDTMYWYKQDSKKFLKIMFSYNNKELIINETVPNRFSPKSPDKAHLNLHINSLELGDSAVYFCASSPEAGAYTGELFFGEGSRLTVL.

Remarks on this clonotype: A much larger clone differs from this one at a single base, so this may be a read error. The chain joins TRBV2 to TRBJ1-1; D remains unclear. The CDR3 totals 10 residues. Trimming removed 4 bases from V and 8 bases from J, with 5 bases in between. Germline lookup yields CDR1 SNHLY and CDR2 FYNNEI. In DNA form, the CDR3 reads TGTGCCAGCAGTGCCCGGGAAGCTTTCTTT. Encoded protein: CASSAREAFF.

This clonotype appeared a few times. The J gene is TRBJ2-7, the V gene TRBV6-1; 8 bases map to TRBD1. This CDR3 region has 15 residues. V lost 6 bases to trimming and J lost 3 bases; unmatched junction nucleotides: 10. Per germline, CDR1 MNHNS and CDR2 SASEGT. DNA of the CDR3: TGTGCCAGCAGCATAACGACAGGGGAAGACTACGAGCAGTACTTC. It yields the protein CASSITTGEDYEQYF.

This clonotype has only a few counts. This sequence joins TRBV12-3 or TRBV12-4 and TRBJ2-7; D is uncertain. The CDR3 covers 12 residues. Trimming cost V 5 bases and J 9 bases, with 14 bases left between them. The CDR3 sequence: CASSLNVQAQYF. Written as DNA, the CDR3 is TGTGCCAGCAGTCTAAATGTCCAGGCGCAGTACTTC.

In this sample, this clonotype turned up once. This may be a read error, as it is one base from a much larger clone. The chain carries TRBV6-5 and TRBJ1-3; D may be TRBD1 (5 bases). Per the germline V gene, CDR1 is MNHEY and CDR2 is SVGAGI. The CDR3 runs 15 residues. The CDR3 bases are TGTGCCAGCAGTTATGACACCGGGACTGGATACACCATATATTTT. Its translation: CASSYDTGTGYTIYF.

This clonotype was recorded many times. V is TRBV6-1 and J is TRBJ2-2; D remains unclear. The germline V gene has CDR1 MNHNS and CDR2 SASEGT. The V and J ends lost 5 bases and 0 bases respectively, with 10 bases between them. The CDR3 sequence is 15 residues long. CDR3 sequence reads: CASSHQWPNTGELFF. In nucleotides, the CDR3 is TGTGCCAGCAGTCACCAATGGCCGAACACCGGGGAGCTGTTTTTT.

The chain has TRBV30 and TRBJ1-1; a possible D gene is TRBD1 (6 bases). The CDR3 runs to 15 residues. Germline CDR1 GTSNPN, CDR2 SVGIG (reference sequence). V was clipped by 1 base and J by 6 bases, with 18 bases between them. Here the CDR3 reads CAWSAGYREDSEAFF. CDR3 sequence (DNA): TGTGCCTGGAGTGCGGGATACAGGGAGGATTCTGAAGCTTTCTTT.